Sequencing of this TCR beta chain was carried out in a study of blood T cell repertoires in COVID-19. Background on the study: Acute and convalescent COVID-19 specimens originated in the United States, Italy and Spain.

Assay: immunoSEQ multiplex PCR; the TCRdb copy retains only in-frame clones and omits some. The repertoire consists of 300,000 to 400,000 clones, with roughly 90% occurring once and the leading ten covering more than 3%. This clone was recorded once. Per germline, CDR1 MNHNY and CDR2 SVGAGI (reference sequence). Unmatched junction bases numbered 5, after V lost 6 bases and J lost 0 bases. There are 14 residues in the CDR3. This chain connects TRBV6-6 to TRBJ2-7, with 7 bases lining up with TRBD1. The source of this sequence is a woman in her forties or fifties with active or convalescent COVID-19. The source material was peripheral blood. The CDR3 DNA sequence: TGTGCCAGCAGCCGAACAGGGGACTCCTACGAGCAGTACTTC. It is translated as CASSRTGDSYEQYF.